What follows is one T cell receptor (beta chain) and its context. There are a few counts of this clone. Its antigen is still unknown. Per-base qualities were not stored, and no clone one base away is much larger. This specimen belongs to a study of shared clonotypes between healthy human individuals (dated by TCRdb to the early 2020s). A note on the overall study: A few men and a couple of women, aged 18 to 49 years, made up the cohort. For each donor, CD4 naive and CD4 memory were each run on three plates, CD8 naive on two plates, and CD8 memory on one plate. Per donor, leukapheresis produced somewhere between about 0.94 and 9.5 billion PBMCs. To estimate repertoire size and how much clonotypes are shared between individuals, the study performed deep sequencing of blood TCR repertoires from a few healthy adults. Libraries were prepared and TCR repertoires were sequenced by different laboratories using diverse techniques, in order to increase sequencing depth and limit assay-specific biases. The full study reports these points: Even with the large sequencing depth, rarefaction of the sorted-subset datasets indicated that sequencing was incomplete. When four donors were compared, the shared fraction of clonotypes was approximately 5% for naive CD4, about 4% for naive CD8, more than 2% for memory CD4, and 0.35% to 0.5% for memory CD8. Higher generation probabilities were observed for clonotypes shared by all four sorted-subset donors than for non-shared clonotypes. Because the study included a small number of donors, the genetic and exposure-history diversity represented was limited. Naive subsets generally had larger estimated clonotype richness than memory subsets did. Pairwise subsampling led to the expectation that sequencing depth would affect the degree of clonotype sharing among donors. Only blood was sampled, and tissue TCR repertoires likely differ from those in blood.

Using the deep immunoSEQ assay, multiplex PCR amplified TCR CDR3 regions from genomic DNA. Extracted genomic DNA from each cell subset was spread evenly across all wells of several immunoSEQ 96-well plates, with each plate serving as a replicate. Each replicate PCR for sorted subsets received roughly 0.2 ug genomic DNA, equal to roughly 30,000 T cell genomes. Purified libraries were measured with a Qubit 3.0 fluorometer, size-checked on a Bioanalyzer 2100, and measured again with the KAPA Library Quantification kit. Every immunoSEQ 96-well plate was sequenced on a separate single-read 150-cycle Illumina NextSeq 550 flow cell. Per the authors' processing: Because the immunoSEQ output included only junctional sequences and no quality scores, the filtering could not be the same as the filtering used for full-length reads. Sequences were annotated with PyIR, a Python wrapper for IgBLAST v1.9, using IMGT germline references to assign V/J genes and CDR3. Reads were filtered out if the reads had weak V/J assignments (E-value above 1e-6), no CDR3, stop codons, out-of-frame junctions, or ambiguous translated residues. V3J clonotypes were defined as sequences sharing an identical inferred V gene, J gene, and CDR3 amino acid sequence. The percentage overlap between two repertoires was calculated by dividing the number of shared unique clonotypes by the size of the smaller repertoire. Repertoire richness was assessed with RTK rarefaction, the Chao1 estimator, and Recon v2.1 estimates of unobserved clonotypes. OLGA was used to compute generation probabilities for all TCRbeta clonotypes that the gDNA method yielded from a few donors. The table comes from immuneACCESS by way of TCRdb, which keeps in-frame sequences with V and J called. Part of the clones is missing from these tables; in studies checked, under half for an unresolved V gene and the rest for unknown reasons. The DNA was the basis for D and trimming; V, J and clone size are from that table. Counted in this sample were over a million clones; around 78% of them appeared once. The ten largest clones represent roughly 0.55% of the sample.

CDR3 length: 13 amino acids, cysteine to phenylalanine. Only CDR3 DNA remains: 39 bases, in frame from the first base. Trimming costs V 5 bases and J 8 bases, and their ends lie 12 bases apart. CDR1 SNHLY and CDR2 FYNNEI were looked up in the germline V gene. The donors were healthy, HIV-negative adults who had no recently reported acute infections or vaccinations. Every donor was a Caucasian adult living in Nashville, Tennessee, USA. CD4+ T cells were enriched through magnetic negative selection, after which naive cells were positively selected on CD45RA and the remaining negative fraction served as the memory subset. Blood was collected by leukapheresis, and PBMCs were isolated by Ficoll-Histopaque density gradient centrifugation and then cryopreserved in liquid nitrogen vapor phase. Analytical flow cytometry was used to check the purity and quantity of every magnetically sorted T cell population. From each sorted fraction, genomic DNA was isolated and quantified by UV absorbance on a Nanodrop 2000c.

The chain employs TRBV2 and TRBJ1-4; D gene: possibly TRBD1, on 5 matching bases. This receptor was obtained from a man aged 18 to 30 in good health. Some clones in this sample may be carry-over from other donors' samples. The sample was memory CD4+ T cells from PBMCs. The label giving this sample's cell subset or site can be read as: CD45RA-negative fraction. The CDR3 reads CASSYGTGEKLFF. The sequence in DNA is TGTGCCAGCAGTTACGGGACGGGAGAAAAACTGTTTTTT.